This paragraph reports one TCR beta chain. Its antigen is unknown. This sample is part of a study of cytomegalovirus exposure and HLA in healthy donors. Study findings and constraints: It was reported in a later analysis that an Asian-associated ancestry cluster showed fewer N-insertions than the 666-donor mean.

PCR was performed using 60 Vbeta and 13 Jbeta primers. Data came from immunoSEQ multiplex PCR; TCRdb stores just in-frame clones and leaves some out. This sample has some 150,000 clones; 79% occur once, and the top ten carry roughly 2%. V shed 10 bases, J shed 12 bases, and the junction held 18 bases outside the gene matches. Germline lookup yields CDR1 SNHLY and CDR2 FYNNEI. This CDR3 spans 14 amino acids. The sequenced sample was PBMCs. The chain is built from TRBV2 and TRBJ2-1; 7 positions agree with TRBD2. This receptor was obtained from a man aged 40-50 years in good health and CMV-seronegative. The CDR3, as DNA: TGTGCCACAACCCCTCGGGCCCGCGGGAGCGGGCAGTTCTTC. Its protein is CATTPRARGSGQFF.